The 2 T cell receptor beta chains listed next were all sequenced from one sample in a study of cytomegalovirus exposure and HLA in healthy donors. The PCR made use of 60 Vbeta and 13 Jbeta primers. The method was immunoSEQ multiplex PCR; TCRdb's version includes in-frame clones alone and lacks a portion of them. The repertoire has around 30,000 clones, around nine tenths of them found once; the top ten carry roughly 2.5%. Specimen: PBMCs. The receptors originated from a boy younger than 18 in good health and CMV-seronegative.

This rearrangement joins TRBV6-4 to TRBJ2-3, with TRBD2 matching over 9 bases. The germline V gene encodes CDR1 MRHNA and CDR2 SNTAGT. The CDR3 loop spans 16 amino acids. Trimming at V came to 3 bases and at J to 3 bases, leaving 7 bases not matched to a gene. The CDR3 nucleotides read TGTGCCAGCAGTGAAGCAGCGGGGGGTGGTACAGATACGCAGTATTTT. Encoded protein: CASSEAAGGGTDTQYF.

This sequence joins TRBV25-1 and TRBJ2-7; 9 bases are shared with TRBD1. The V gene's germline CDR1 is MGHDK and CDR2 SYGVNS. J gave up 2 bases and V 7 bases, and 6 bases lay outside the gene matches. This CDR3 contains 14 residues. The CDR3 loop is CASIAGTGTYEQYF. The CDR3 coding sequence is TGTGCCAGCATTGCCGGGACAGGGACCTACGAGCAGTACTTC.